Following are 20 T cell receptor beta chains from one sample sequenced in a study of identical twins. TCRdb reanalysed the 5' RACE reads using MiXCR and keeps one entry per CDR3 protein. The sample contains hundreds of thousands of distinct CDR3 sequences, around 6.6% of which appear only once. This sample also belongs to another study, concerning yellow fever vaccine responses in identical twins.

Sequenced sample: memory (CD45RO+) T cells sorted from blood. These receptors all stem from a woman between 18 and 30 years old in good health.

This clonotype was seen ten or more times. The chain couples TRBV5-1 to TRBJ2-2, with D tentatively TRBD2 (5 bases). CDR1 and CDR2 (germline): SGHRS, YFSETQ. The V gene lost 7 bases and the J gene lost 0 bases, with 16 bases spanning the gap. This CDR3 has 16 amino acids. CDR3 nucleotide sequence: TGCGCCAGCTCGACGGGGAATGCGGCGAACACCGGGGAGCTGTTTTTT. It translates to CASSTGNAANTGELFF. Supplemented by reference TRBV5-1 and TRBJ2-2, the full variable domain reads KAGVTQTPRYLIKTRGQQVTLSCSPISGHRSVSWYQQTPGQGLQFLFEYFSETQRNKGNFPGRFSGRQFSNSRSEMNVSTLELGDSALYLCASSTGNAANTGELFFGEGSRLTVL.

Many counts were recorded for this clonotype. This chain uses TRBV5-1 with TRBJ2-2; weak D call: TRBD1 (5 bases). Trimming took off 0 bases at V and 3 bases at J, with 9 bases between the two ends. CDR1 and CDR2 (germline): SGHRS, YFSETQ. The CDR3 is 15 residues long. CDR3 region: CASSLGTYHTGELFF. CDR3 coding DNA: TGCGCCAGCAGCTTGGGGACATACCACACCGGGGAGCTGTTTTTT.

This clonotype was detected ten times or more. This chain uses TRBV19 with TRBJ2-7, with D possibly TRBD1 on 6 matching bases. V dropped 0 bases and J dropped 2 bases, with 14 bases sitting between them. From germline, CDR1 is LNHDA and CDR2 SQIVND (reference sequence). The CDR3 has 16 residues. The CDR3 sequence: CASSIDSRDTTYEQYF. DNA of the CDR3: TGTGCCAGTAGTATAGATTCCAGGGACACCACCTACGAGCAGTACTTC.

This clonotype was observed many times. The gene calls are TRBV12-3 or TRBV12-4 and TRBJ2-2; TRBD2 agrees at 9 bases. The junction had 5 bases not matched to a gene; V was cut back by 6 bases and J by 3 bases. The CDR3 covers 15 residues. CDR3 coding DNA: TGTGCCAGCAGCAGGGGACTAGCTGACACCGGGGAGCTGTTTTTT. It yields the protein CASSRGLADTGELFF.

Many counts were recorded for this clonotype. DNA for the CDR3: TGTGCCAGCAGTTACAGGACCAGGAGCGGGGGGGCGACAGATACGCAGTATTTT. It yields the protein CASSYRTRSGGATDTQYF. The chain uses TRBV27 and TRBJ2-3; 10 positions match TRBD2. This CDR3 is built from 18 residues. The V gene end was trimmed by 4 bases and the J gene end by 3 bases; junction bases not matched to a gene: 13. Germline lookup yields CDR1 MNHEY and CDR2 SMNVEV (reference sequence).

This clonotype was observed at least ten times. The gene calls are TRBV18 and TRBJ1-4; the match to TRBD1 covers 11 bases. The V gene's germline CDR1 is KGHSH and CDR2 LQKENI. This CDR3 spans 19 amino acids. J was trimmed by 8 bases and V by 3 bases; bases with no gene match: 17. CDR3 bases: TGTGCCAGCTCACCGGGACTCCGGACAGGGGGCGTTGGGGACGAAAAACTGTTTTTT. As protein: CASSPGLRTGGVGDEKLFF.

This clonotype was observed at least ten times. This chain uses TRBV11-2 with TRBJ2-1, with a possible D match to TRBD2 (6 bases). The V end was cut by 0 bases, the J end by 0 bases, with 9 bases between. The CDR3 consists of 16 residues. The V gene's germline CDR1 is SGHAT and CDR2 FQNNGV. The CDR3 loop is CASSLEAGSSYNEQFF. The CDR3, as DNA: TGTGCCAGCAGCTTAGAGGCGGGGAGCTCCTACAATGAGCAGTTCTTC. The variable domain in full, with the rest retrieved from reference TRBV11-2 and TRBJ2-1, is EAGVAQSPRYKIIEKRQSVAFWCNPISGHATLYWYQQILGQGPKLLIQFQNNGVVDDSQLPKDRFSAERLKGVDSTLKIQPAKLEDSAVYLCASSLEAGSSYNEQFFGPGTRLTVL.

The chain carries TRBV5-1 and TRBJ1-2, with a possible D match to TRBD1 (6 bases). The germline V gene has CDR1 SGHRS and CDR2 YFSETQ. The CDR3 totals 14 residues. V lost 4 bases to trimming and J lost 7 bases, with 17 bases between them. CDR3 DNA: TGCGCCAGCAGCGCGGACGTAACAGGGTCTGGCTACACCTTC. Its protein is CASSADVTGSGYTF.

This clonotype was picked up a small number of times. This sequence joins TRBV12-5 and TRBJ2-2; 7 nucleotides match TRBD1. Germline-derived CDR1 and CDR2 are LGHNT and FRNRAP. The CDR3 covers 16 residues. Trimming removed 6 bases from V and 1 base from J; junction bases left unmatched: 8. The CDR3 here is CASGSQGQGNTGELFF. CDR3 sequence (DNA): TGTGCTAGTGGCTCACAGGGGCAAGGGAACACCGGGGAGCTGTTTTTT. Full variable domain (outside the CDR3, taken from reference TRBV12-5 and TRBJ2-2): DARVTQTPRHKVTEMGQEVTMRCQPILGHNTVFWYRQTMMQGLELLAYFRNRAPLDDSGMPKDRFSAEMPDATLATLKIQPSEPRDSAVYFCASGSQGQGNTGELFFGEGSRLTVL.

This clonotype was detected only a few times. The chain links TRBV2 to TRBJ2-1; D could derive from TRBD1 or TRBD2 (6 bases each). The length of the CDR3 is 12 residues. The ends were cut back, 8 bases at V and 13 bases at J, with 18 bases in the middle. Per germline, CDR1 SNHLY and CDR2 FYNNEI. Here the CDR3 reads CASSTGRSGQFF. The CDR3 nucleotides read TGTGCCAGCTCAACAGGGAGGTCAGGACAGTTCTTC.

This clonotype has only a few counts. J is TRBJ2-3 and V is TRBV3-1; TRBD2 might be the D (6 bases). This CDR3 contains 14 residues. The V end lost 7 bases, the J end lost 3 bases, and 14 bases lay between the germline ends. In germline, CDR1 is LGHDT, CDR2 YNNKEL (reference sequence). The CDR3 DNA sequence: TGTGCCAGCACCCACCTAGCGATGACAGATACGCAGTATTTT. Its translation is CASTHLAMTDTQYF.

The J gene is TRBJ2-3, the V gene TRBV10-3; 8 bases map to TRBD2. J was trimmed by 3 bases and V by 6 bases; bases with no gene match: 11. The CDR3 sequence is 16 residues long. The germline V gene has CDR1 ENHRY and CDR2 SYGVKD. The CDR3 loop reads CAIRPQAGGATDTQYF. CDR3 nucleotides: TGTGCCATCAGGCCGCAGGCGGGGGGCGCGACAGATACGCAGTATTTT.

This clonotype was observed a few times. The chain links TRBV4-1 to TRBJ2-3; no definite D call. CDR3 length: 14 amino acids. Deletions cut 1 base from V and 0 bases from J, with 5 bases between. The germline V gene encodes CDR1 MGHRA and CDR2 YSYEKL. As DNA, the CDR3 is TGCGCCAGCAGCCAAGGTATTAGCACAGATACGCAGTATTTT. The encoded protein is CASSQGISTDTQYF.

This clonotype was seen a handful of times. The chain is built from TRBV10-2 and TRBJ1-6, with D unresolved. The CDR3 is 16 residues long. V was pared by 7 bases and J by 0 bases, with 13 bases between. Germline CDR1 is WSHSY and CDR2 is SAAADI. The CDR3 protein is CASKENLSSYNSPLHF. CDR3 coding DNA: TGCGCCAGCAAGGAGAACCTAAGCTCCTATAATTCACCCCTCCACTTT.

V usage is TRBV24-1 and J usage is TRBJ2-1, with TRBD2 identical over 10 bases. The V gene's germline CDR1 is KGHDR and CDR2 SFDVKD. V was clipped by 3 bases and J by 16 bases; unmatched bases: 26. The CDR3 is 19 amino acids. The CDR3: CATSDPGVAGGLKYNERFF. CDR3 sequence (DNA): TGTGCCACCAGTGATCCGGGGGTAGCGGGAGGACTTAAGTACAATGAGCGTTTCTTC.

This clonotype has a handful of counts. This chain connects TRBV6-2 or TRBV6-3 to TRBJ1-5; weak D call: TRBD1 (6 bases). This CDR3 has 16 residues. The V and J ends lost 6 bases and 4 bases respectively, with 19 bases between them. Germline values: CDR1 MNHEY, CDR2 SVGEGT. The DNA of the CDR3 is TGTGCCAGCAGACCACTCCGGGACACCTTGAATCAGCCCCAGCATTTT. As protein: CASRPLRDTLNQPQHF.

The chain has TRBV7-2 and TRBJ2-1, with D unclear. Per the germline V gene, CDR1 is SGHTA and CDR2 is FQGNSA. The CDR3 has 15 amino acids. V lost 3 bases to trimming and J lost 4 bases, with 13 bases between them. CDR3 region: CASSFVGSPYNEQFF. DNA of the CDR3: TGTGCCAGCAGCTTCGTGGGTTCCCCTTACAATGAGCAGTTCTTC.

This clonotype was counted ten times or more. The V call is TRBV5-1, the J call TRBJ2-1; TRBD2 matches at 8 bases. The germline gives CDR1 SGHRS, CDR2 YFSETQ. The CDR3 extends over 16 amino acids. Trimming took 2 bases from V and 4 from J; bases not matched to a gene: 8. CDR3 sequence reads: CASSFSGGGLYNEQFF. The CDR3 nucleotides are TGCGCCAGCAGCTTTAGCGGCGGGGGGCTTTACAATGAGCAGTTCTTC.

This clonotype was detected ten times or more. This chain links TRBV12-3 or TRBV12-4 with TRBJ2-3; D gene ambiguous. Trimming removed 6 bases from V and 5 bases from J, with 12 bases in between. CDR3 size: 13 residues. In DNA, the CDR3 is TGTGCCAGCAGCTCGGAAAATGGAGATACGCAGTATTTT. Its translation is CASSSENGDTQYF.

The sample holds many counts of this clonotype. The chain uses TRBV15 and TRBJ1-4, with D perhaps matching TRBD1 (6 bases). Trimming left V 2 bases short and J 2 bases short, with 12 bases between. Germline V gene lookup returns CDR1 LNHNV and CDR2 YYDKDF (reference sequence). The CDR3 runs 16 residues. The CDR3 here is CATSRPTGFTNEKLFF. DNA of the CDR3: TGTGCCACCAGCAGACCTACAGGGTTCACTAATGAAAAACTGTTTTTT. Full variable domain (outside the CDR3, taken from reference TRBV15 and TRBJ1-4): DAMVIQNPRYQVTQFGKPVTLSCSQTLNHNVMYWYQQKSSQAPKLLFHYYDKDFNNEADTPDNFQSRRPNTSFCFLDIRSPGLGDTAMYLCATSRPTGFTNEKLFFGSGTQLSVL.